The clone carrying this T cell receptor (beta chain) was seen many times. Its antigen is undetermined. Previously reported methods and listed TCR primers produced the bulk TCR libraries. TCRdb re-called the PCR reads through MiXCR, storing one row per CDR3 protein. The sample lists about 640,000 distinct CDR3 sequences; about 20% were seen once. CDR3 length: 15 amino acids. Germline V lookup: CDR1 SGHAT, CDR2 FQNNGV. Trimming left V 2 bases short and J 4 bases short, with 14 bases between. This record comes from a study of molecular identifiers for immune sequencing clone quantification. The wider study: Replicates involved a five-way split of RNA from approximately 20,000 or 98,000 naive CD8 cells, with sequencing of four.

Findings and caveats of the study: Clonotypes surpassing 20 RNA copies contained over 97% of effector molecules, versus under 1% in naive cells.

The TCR originated in a human donor in good health. Some libraries in this study had Jurkat cell RNA spiked in. The rearrangement uses TRBV11-2 and TRBJ1-2, with D tentatively TRBD1 (5 bases). Sequencing was performed on naive CD8+ T cells from blood, with Jurkat cell RNA spiked in. Subset noted: FACS-sorted CD8+CD4-CCR7+CD45RA+ naive T cells. CDR3 loop: CASSLKRSGPYGYTF. The CDR3 DNA follows: TGTGCCAGCAGCTTAAAACGGTCAGGGCCCTATGGCTACACCTTC.